These 16 T cell receptor beta chains were all obtained from the same sample, sequenced in a study of OX40 agonist ivuxolimab in advanced cancers. Sequencing was performed with immunoSEQ multiplex PCR; in TCRdb, only in-frame clones are kept and a portion is missing. The table shows about 18,000 clones, with 70% to 90% occurring only once. The material sequenced was CD4+ or CD8+ T cells sorted from blood, taken in a trial of the OX40 agonist ivuxolimab. These receptors all come from an adult with an advanced solid tumor such as melanoma, head and neck, liver or kidney cancer.

This chain links TRBV6-5 with TRBJ2-5, with 8 bases lining up with TRBD1. The CDR3 sequence is 11 residues long. The trim removed 10 bases at V and 5 bases at J, leaving 3 bases unmatched. Germline lookup yields CDR1 MNHEY and CDR2 SVGAGI. CDR3 in DNA: TGTGCCACCCAGGGGGCGGAGACCCAGTACTTC. This codes for CATQGAETQYF.

The CDR3 bases are TGTGCCAGCAGCCAAGACAGCCCTTCGACTAGCGGATTGAACAATGAGCAGTTCTTC. The encoded protein is CASSQDSPSTSGLNNEQFF. This sequence joins TRBV4-2 and TRBJ2-1, with 9 bases matching TRBD2. Germline V gene lookup returns CDR1 LGHNA and CDR2 YNFKEQ. CDR3 size: 19 residues. J gave up 5 bases and V 0 bases, and 14 bases lay outside the gene matches.

This chain links TRBV7-9 with TRBJ2-3; no clear D. Trimming left V 3 bases short and J 1 base short, with 11 bases between. Germline assignment: CDR1 SEHNR and CDR2 FQNEAQ (reference sequence). This CDR3 has 15 amino acids. As DNA, the CDR3 is TGTGCCAGCAGCTTTCTACGGTCCCGCACAGATACGCAGTATTTT. Translating it yields CASSFLRSRTDTQYF.

This chain joins TRBV11-2 and TRBJ2-7; TRBD2 might be the D (5 bases). The CDR3 extends over 16 amino acids. Per germline, CDR1 SGHAT and CDR2 FQNNGV. Trimming took 4 bases from V and 4 from J, leaving 20 bases between them. CDR3 sequence reads: CASSSPLNRRWYEQYF. CDR3 DNA sequence: TGTGCCAGCAGCTCACCCCTTAACCGGAGGTGGTACGAGCAGTACTTC. Full variable domain (outside the CDR3, taken from reference TRBV11-2 and TRBJ2-7): EAGVAQSPRYKIIEKRQSVAFWCNPISGHATLYWYQQILGQGPKLLIQFQNNGVVDDSQLPKDRFSAERLKGVDSTLKIQPAKLEDSAVYLCASSSPLNRRWYEQYFGPGTRLTVT.

The rearrangement links TRBV28 to TRBJ1-5; 8 bases fit TRBD1. Germline trimming cut 10 bases from V and 1 base from J; bases unmatched to any gene: 3. Germline-derived CDR1 and CDR2 are MDHEN and SYDVKM. The CDR3 runs 13 residues. The CDR3 DNA is TGTGCCACCAGGACAGGGAGCAATCAGCCCCAGCATTTT. Protein sequence: CATRTGSNQPQHF.

This chain links TRBV21-1 with TRBJ1-1. TRBV21-1 is termed a pseudogene. The CDR3 consists of 13 residues. CDR3 residues: CASSPNHEGEAFF. CDR3 sequence (DNA): TGTGCCAGCAGTCCAAACCATGAGGGGGAAGCTTTCTTT.

J is TRBJ2-7 and V is TRBV11-2; D unclear. The CDR3 runs to 14 residues. From germline, CDR1 is SGHAT and CDR2 FQNNGV. Trimming pared 1 base from V and 3 bases from J, leaving 10 bases between. The DNA of the CDR3 is TGTGCCAGCAGCTTAGGTTACGGCCACTACGAGCAGTACTTC. It codes for CASSLGYGHYEQYF.

The V call is TRBV28, the J call TRBJ1-4; D gene uncertain. This CDR3 has 20 residues. Trimming cost V 3 bases and J 4 bases, with 27 bases left between them. The germline gives CDR1 MDHEN, CDR2 SYDVKM. CDR3 region: CASSFPPFSLKRGFNEKLFF. The DNA for the CDR3 is TGTGCCAGCAGTTTTCCTCCGTTCTCGCTTAAACGCGGATTTAATGAAAAACTGTTTTTT.

The rearrangement uses TRBV6-5 and TRBJ2-7, with D tentatively TRBD1 or TRBD2 (5 bases each). CDR1 is MNHEY and CDR2 is SVGAGI in the germline V gene. Trimming pared 5 bases from V and 0 bases from J, leaving 11 bases between. The CDR3 sequence is 14 residues long. CDR3 nucleotides: TGTGCCAGCAGTAGGGACGAAGGCTCCTACGAGCAGTACTTC. Amino acids: CASSRDEGSYEQYF.

CDR3 residues: CASSFPGQGMSETQYF. DNA for the CDR3: TGTGCCAGCAGCTTTCCGGGACAGGGGATGTCGGAGACCCAGTACTTC. This sequence joins TRBV11-3 and TRBJ2-5, with TRBD1 identical over 10 bases. Germline V gene lookup returns CDR1 SGHNT and CDR2 YENEEA. The CDR3 has 16 residues. The junction had 9 bases not matched to a gene; V was cut back by 3 bases and J by 5 bases.

The CDR3: CASSQDWGDGLKTQYF. CDR3 DNA: TGCGCCAGCAGCCAGGACTGGGGGGACGGCCTCAAGACCCAGTACTTC. The rearrangement joins TRBV4-3 to TRBJ2-5, with D perhaps TRBD2 (6 bases). Trimming cost V 3 bases and J 6 bases, with 20 bases left between them. Germline V gives CDR1 LGHNA, CDR2 YSLEER. This CDR3 has 16 residues.

This chain uses TRBV11-2 with TRBJ2-7, with D possibly being TRBD1 (5 bases). V was shortened by 1 base and J by 0 bases, with 16 bases between the two germline ends. Germline CDR1 is SGHAT and CDR2 is FQNNGV. The CDR3 is made up of 17 amino acids. The CDR3 protein is CASSLVGQESHSYEQYF. The CDR3 DNA reads TGTGCCAGCAGCTTAGTGGGGCAGGAATCCCACTCCTACGAGCAGTACTTC.

This clone was seen more than once but under ten times. The chain carries TRBV7-8 and TRBJ1-5, with D possibly matching TRBD1 (5 bases). V was cut by 4 bases and J by 2 bases, with 15 bases left in between. This CDR3 has 16 amino acids. Germline V lookup: CDR1 SGHVS, CDR2 FQNEAQ. CDR3 in amino acids: CASSSSSGRGNQPQHF. As DNA, the CDR3 is TGTGCCAGCAGCTCCTCGTCGGGCAGGGGCAATCAGCCCCAGCATTTT.

This chain joins TRBV27 and TRBJ2-7; TRBD1 agrees at 10 bases. Germline assignment: CDR1 MNHEY and CDR2 SMNVEV (reference sequence). The CDR3 spans 14 residues. Trimming at V came to 5 bases and at J to 5 bases, leaving 6 bases not matched to a gene. The CDR3: CASSERQGADEQYF. The CDR3 region has the DNA TGTGCCAGCAGTGAGCGACAGGGGGCGGACGAGCAGTACTTC.

The chain uses TRBV4-1 and TRBJ2-3, with TRBD1 matching over 7 bases. Germline CDR1 reads MGHRA; CDR2 reads YSYEKL. Losses at the gene ends were 4 bases for V and 4 bases for J; bases not matched to a gene: 11. This CDR3 region has 16 residues. This CDR3 reads CASSRKDRERADTQYF. The CDR3 DNA sequence: TGCGCCAGCAGCCGAAAAGACAGGGAGCGTGCAGATACGCAGTATTTT.

J is TRBJ2-1 and V is TRBV7-9; 7 bases match TRBD2. The ends lost 5 bases at V and 5 bases at J; junction bases unmatched: 15. The CDR3 sequence is 17 residues long. Germline V gives CDR1 SEHNR, CDR2 FQNEAQ (reference sequence). The CDR3 here is CASSPRLAKGHNNEQFF. CDR3 coding DNA: TGTGCCAGCAGCCCCCGACTAGCCAAGGGCCATAACAATGAGCAGTTCTTC.